Listed below are T cell receptor beta chains from one sample, sequenced in a study of CXCR3-negative and CXCR3-positive naive CD8 T cells. TCRdb processed the 5' RACE reads again and assigns one entry to each CDR3 protein, with no DNA. Recorded for this sample: 130,000 to 150,000 distinct CDR3 sequences. What was sequenced was naive CXCR3+ CD8+ T cells from blood. The receptors were sampled from a human donor in good health. Some clones in this sample may be carry-over from other donors' samples. CDR3s include the opening cysteine and the closing phenylalanine or tryptophan.

j_gene: TRBJ2-7
v_gene: TRBV20-1
CDR3aa: CSAPVSASYEQYF

j_gene: TRBJ2-1
v_gene: TRBV29-1
CDR3aa: CSVVPSGRSHEQFF

j_gene: TRBJ2-2
v_gene: TRBV6-2/TRBV6-3
CDR3aa: CASSRPLAGVGTGELFF

j_gene: TRBJ2-1
v_gene: TRBV20-1
CDR3aa: CSARTGAVEQFF

j_gene: TRBJ1-1
v_gene: TRBV20-1
CDR3aa: CSARGALYTEAFF

j_gene: TRBJ1-1
v_gene: TRBV25-1
CDR3aa: CASRTTGNTEAFF

j_gene: TRBJ2-2
v_gene: TRBV7-9
CDR3aa: CASSLGPRTGELFF

j_gene: TRBJ2-2
v_gene: TRBV4-1
CDR3aa: CASSQGLPGELFF

j_gene: TRBJ1-2
v_gene: TRBV7-6
CDR3aa: CASSLAAGSHYGYTF

j_gene: TRBJ2-2
v_gene: TRBV29-1
CDR3aa: CSVRAPLDGTGELFF

j_gene: TRBJ2-1
v_gene: TRBV28
CDR3aa: CASSQGVDEQFF

j_gene: TRBJ2-2
v_gene: TRBV28
CDR3aa: CASKRSGELFF

j_gene: TRBJ2-3
v_gene: TRBV9
CDR3aa: CASSGTGRLSSTDTQYF

j_gene: TRBJ1-2
v_gene: TRBV29-1
CDR3aa: CSVAWDNYGYTF

j_gene: TRBJ1-1
v_gene: TRBV7-7
CDR3aa: CASSPWTGLSAFF

j_gene: TRBJ2-5
v_gene: TRBV29-1
CDR3aa: CSVPLTGTETQYF

j_gene: TRBJ1-1
v_gene: TRBV27
CDR3aa: CASSTQAGQGRTEAFF

j_gene: TRBJ2-7
v_gene: TRBV11-3
CDR3aa: CASSTRDRDNEQYF

j_gene: TRBJ2-3
v_gene: TRBV7-6
CDR3aa: CASSLGTSGRSNTQYF

j_gene: TRBJ2-2
v_gene: TRBV4-2
CDR3aa: CASSQGLSGELFF

j_gene: TRBJ2-1
v_gene: TRBV6-6
CDR3aa: CASSFWRGEREGSEQFF

j_gene: TRBJ2-1
v_gene: TRBV5-1
CDR3aa: CASSPKYNEQFF

j_gene: TRBJ2-1
v_gene: TRBV4-1
CDR3aa: CAGAGGRDDNEQFF

j_gene: TRBJ1-1
v_gene: TRBV7-9
CDR3aa: CASTDGRGNTEAFF

j_gene: TRBJ2-2
v_gene: TRBV6-5
CDR3aa: CASSYGAAVELFF

j_gene: TRBJ2-7
v_gene: TRBV6-6
CDR3aa: CASNLPGTSGSYEQYF